This T cell receptor (beta chain) derives from a study of T-cell reconstitution after alpha-beta-depleted transplantation in children. The TCRbeta library was prepared with unique molecular identifiers. TCRdb reprocessed the PCR reads with MiXCR, giving one entry per CDR3 protein. This table holds approximately 350,000 distinct CDR3 sequences, about 16% found once. Regarding this clonotype: Antigen: not known.

The V and J ends lost 7 bases and 6 bases respectively, with 15 bases between them. Germline lookup yields CDR1 SQVTM and CDR2 ANQGSEA. The length of the CDR3 is 13 residues. Study-wide results and caveats: The study reportedly traced alpha-beta T cells about two months after transplant to several hundred expanded graft clones. Some patients showed high day-60 TCRbeta diversity, which derived from surviving recipient T cells and thymic progenitors. T-cell counts and diversity were attributed mostly to newly produced T cells one year after transplant.

The chain is built from TRBV29-1 and TRBJ1-4; unclear D gene. The starting material was PBMCs, mostly from graft donor cells, obtained 360 days after TCRalphabeta/CD19-depleted stem cell transplant. The sequence came from a male patient under 10 years old who had a stem cell transplant for acute lymphoblastic leukemia, so the T cells may come from the graft donor. The CDR3 DNA reads as TGCAGCGCCCAAGTCGGTTGGGATGAAAAACTGTTTTTT. Its translation is CSAQVGWDEKLFF.